This entry lists 8 T cell receptor beta chains sequenced from one sample in a study of T cell clonality in common variable immunodeficiency. Measured with immunoSEQ multiplex PCR; TCRdb has only the in-frame clones, and not every one. The sample is made up of about 66,000 clones, none counted only once. What was sequenced was peripheral blood mononuclear cells. Receptor source: a person aged 18 to 70 in good health.

There are many counts of this clone. The read terminates 3 residues ahead of where the CDR3 ends, so the germline J gene completes it. The gene calls are TRBV6-2 or TRBV6-3 and TRBJ1-2; TRBD1 agrees at 7 bases. Per the germline V gene, CDR1 is MNHEY and CDR2 is SVGEGT. The CDR3 length is 14 residues. Trimming removed 5 bases from V and 3 bases from J; junction bases left unmatched: 6. CDR3 region: CASSVTGTDYGYTF. CDR3 DNA (partial): TGTGCCAGCAGTGTGACAGGGACGGACTATGGC.

This clone was recorded many times. The missing CDR3 end, 3 residues past where the read stops, is filled in from the germline J gene. This sequence joins TRBV18 and TRBJ1-1, with 7 bases aligning to TRBD1. V shed 0 bases and J 4 bases; nucleotides not matched to a gene: 8. Germline V CDR1 and CDR2: KGHSH, LQKENI. This CDR3 comprises 16 residues. The sequenced part of the CDR3 DNA is TGTGCCAGCTCACCACCCAGCCGACAGGGAGGCACTGAA. Residues: CASSPPSRQGGTE. The full CDR3 is CASSPPSRQGGTEAFF.

This clone was found many times. The CDR3 extends 3 residues past the end of the read, so its final part is completed from the germline J gene. V gene TRBV20-1 combines with J gene TRBJ2-5; tentatively, D is TRBD1 (5 bases). The CDR3 covers 13 residues. Trimming removed 2 bases from V and 1 base from J, with 8 bases in between. Germline values: CDR1 DFQATT, CDR2 SNEGSKA (reference sequence). Here the CDR3 reads CSARKTAQETQYF. The covered CDR3 bases are TGCAGTGCTAGAAAGACAGCCCAAGAGACC.

This clone was observed many times. The read terminates 3 residues before the CDR3 end, so the remaining end is supplied by the germline J gene. The chain carries TRBV10-1 and TRBJ1-5, with D possibly TRBD1 on 5 matching bases. The V gene's germline CDR1 is WNHNN and CDR2 SYGVQD (reference sequence). The CDR3 length is 14 residues. The germline V and J ends were trimmed by 5 bases and 4 bases, with 12 bases remaining between them. CDR3 loop: CASSPRVGNQPQHF. The DNA read from the CDR3 is TGCGCCAGCAGTCCCAGGGTGGGGAATCAGCCC.

The table lists this clone with many counts. Sequencing ends 3 residues short of the CDR3 end; the germline J gene provides the rest. V gene TRBV30 combines with J gene TRBJ2-5, with a weak D call TRBD1 (6 bases). Trimming removed 0 bases at V and 1 base at J, with 12 bases between. The CDR3 sequence is 15 residues long. Per germline, CDR1 GTSNPN and CDR2 SVGIG (reference sequence). The CDR3 loop reads CAWSVGTNPQETQYF. The sequenced CDR3 bases are TGTGCCTGGAGTGTAGGGACAAATCCCCAAGAGACC.

In its sample, this clone was seen many times. Read sequence stops 3 residues before the CDR3 end, and the germline J gene provides the missing end. This chain joins TRBV20-1 and TRBJ1-4, with no clear D. CDR1 is DFQATT, CDR2 SNEGSKA, per germline (reference sequence). CDR3 length equals 13 residues. The germline V and J ends were trimmed by 6 bases and 6 bases, with 14 bases remaining between them. The CDR3: CSARTVKDEKLFF. CDR3 DNA, as far as it was read: TGCAGTGCCCGAACCGTGAAGGATGAAAAA.

This clone was picked up many times. Sequencing ends 3 residues short of the CDR3 end; the germline J gene provides the rest. The chain links TRBV28 to TRBJ1-5; D gene ambiguous. The CDR3 runs to 14 residues. Trimming removed 2 bases from V and 4 bases from J, with 9 bases in between. Germline V gene lookup returns CDR1 MDHEN and CDR2 SYDVKM. The chain's CDR3 is CASSLIPLNQPQHF. The DNA read from the CDR3 is TGTGCCAGCAGTTTAATCCCCTTAAATCAGCCC.

This clone was counted ten times or more. The read ends 3 residues early relative to the CDR3; the germline J gene fills the gap. This chain links TRBV28 with TRBJ1-1; unclear D gene. The CDR3 sequence is 12 residues long. Between the trimmed V and J ends, which lost 2 bases and 1 base, there was a span of 2 bases. In germline, CDR1 is MDHEN, CDR2 SYDVKM. The CDR3 DNA, read in part, is TGTGCCAGCAGTTTACAGAACACTGAA. Encoded protein: CASSLQNTE. The entire CDR3 is CASSLQNTEAFF.